Sequencing of this TCR beta chain was carried out in a study of blood T cell repertoires in COVID-19. This clone was counted a single time. This CDR3 spans 13 amino acids. Per germline, CDR1 LGHDT and CDR2 YNNKEL (reference sequence). Trimming at V came to 1 base and at J to 14 bases, leaving 5 bases not matched to a gene. Sequenced by immunoSEQ multiplex PCR; TCRdb stores in-frame clones only, minus some. The repertoire includes approximately 280,000 clones, 85% to 90% of them detected once, and approximately 4.2% sits in the top ten. The gene calls are TRBV3-1 (or the pseudogene TRBV3-2) and TRBJ2-3, with TRBD2 matching over 11 bases. The sequence was collected from a man in his forties with acute or convalescent COVID-19. Sequencing was done on a sample of peripheral blood. CDR3 region: CASSQVATSGVYF. In nucleotides, the CDR3 is TGTGCCAGCAGCCAAGTGGCGACTAGCGGGGTGTATTTT.